These T cell receptor beta chains were read from a single sample in a study of blood T cell repertoires in COVID-19. TCRdb's table, derived via immunoSEQ multiplex PCR, lists solely in-frame clones and lacks some. The table has 60,000 to 65,000 clones, around nine tenths seen once. Sequencing was done on a sample of peripheral blood. These receptors were taken from a woman of 80 years or more with active COVID-19. Both conserved end residues are part of each CDR3. The order of the fields is D gene, V gene, J gene, clone size, CDR3 DNA, CDR3 protein. A D gene is named only where the DNA matches it firmly. Clone size is stated in some rows and not others, as once, few, many or a class when expanded.

>NA|TRBV6-5|TRBJ2-6|NA
TGTGCCAGCAGTCGGGGAGGAGGGGCCAACGTCCTGACTTTC
CASSRGGGANVLTF
>TRBD1|TRBV5-4|TRBJ1-3|NA
TGTGCCAGCAGCGCTACAGGGGTTCTCGATGGAAACACCATATATTTT
CASSATGVLDGNTIYF
>NA|TRBV5-4|TRBJ2-1|NA
TGTGCCAGCAGCCCATCACCCACAGGCAATGAGCAGTTCTTC
CASSPSPTGNEQFF
>NA|TRBV5-4|TRBJ1-1|NA
TGTGCCAGCAGCTTGGAGGGGATTAGAGCTTTCTTT
CASSLEGIRAFF
>TRBD2|TRBV28|TRBJ2-1|NA
TGTGCCAGCAGTCTAGCGGGGGGATCCTACAATGAGCAGTTCTTC
CASSLAGGSYNEQFF
>TRBD1|TRBV5-5|TRBJ2-2|NA
TGTGCCAGCAGCTCCGGGACAGGGGACCAAGGGATCACCGGGGAGCTGTTTTTT
CASSSGTGDQGITGELFF
>NA|TRBV19|TRBJ1-4|NA
TGTGCCAGTAGTCCGGCCCCTAGGACAGCCGCAACTAATGAAAAACTGTTTTTT
CASSPAPRTAATNEKLFF
>NA|TRBV5-1|TRBJ2-1|NA
TGCGCCAGCAGGCCGGGGACCTACAATGAGCAGTTCTTC
CASRPGTYNEQFF
>TRBD2|TRBV24-1|TRBJ2-3|NA
TGTGCCACCAGTGATTTAGCTAGCGGGAGTGCAGATACGCAGTATTTT
CATSDLASGSADTQYF
>TRBD2|TRBV10-2|TRBJ2-7|NA
TGCGCCAGCCGAATTAGCGGGATGTACGAGCAGTACTTC
CASRISGMYEQYF
>TRBD2|TRBV5-1|TRBJ2-2|NA
TGCGCCAGCAGCTTGGCGGGAGGCACCGGGGAGCTGTTTTTT
CASSLAGGTGELFF
>NA|TRBV5-1|TRBJ2-5|NA
TGCGCCAGCAGCTTTTCTACTAGTCGGCTGGGGACCCAGTACTTC
CASSFSTSRLGTQYF
>NA|TRBV5-4|TRBJ2-7|once
TGTGCCAGCAGCGGTGGAGGGGCAAGAGACGAGCAGTACTTC
CASSGGGARDEQYF
>TRBD2|TRBV3-1/TRBV3-2|TRBJ2-7|NA
TGTGCCAGCAGCCAAGGCCCAGTAGCGGGGACCTACGAGCAGTACTTC
CASSQGPVAGTYEQYF
>NA|TRBV7-9|TRBJ2-5|NA
TGTGCCAGCAGCTTAGTGGCAGGGGCGAAAGAGACCCAGTACTTC
CASSLVAGAKETQYF
>NA|TRBV6-1|TRBJ2-1|NA
TGTGCCAGCAGTGAAGCGCTATTAAATGAGCAGTTCTTC
CASSEALLNEQFF
>TRBD1|TRBV28|TRBJ2-7|NA
TGTGCCAGCAGTCCCTCCGGACAGGGGGCGACCTACGAGCAGTACTTC
CASSPSGQGATYEQYF
>TRBD1|TRBV7-9|TRBJ1-3|NA
TGTGCCAGCAGCTTGCCAGGGGGCGGAAACACCATATATTTT
CASSLPGGGNTIYF
>NA|TRBV6-5|TRBJ1-1|NA
TGTGCCAGCAGTAGGACAGACCGAAACACTGAAGCTTTCTTT
CASSRTDRNTEAFF
>NA|TRBV24-1|TRBJ1-4|NA
TGTGCCACCAGTGAATCGGGCAGGGTTGGTGAAAAACTGTTTTTT
CATSESGRVGEKLFF
>TRBD2|TRBV5-4|TRBJ2-1|NA
TGTGCCAGCAGCCCCCGGGGGGGCTCACCTGGGAATGAGCAGTTCTTC
CASSPRGGSPGNEQFF
>TRBD1|TRBV3-1/TRBV3-2|TRBJ1-2|NA
TGTGCCAGCAGCCACCTGGGACAGGGGGCAGGTTATGGCTACACCTTC
CASSHLGQGAGYGYTF
>NA|TRBV2|TRBJ2-2|NA
TGTGCCAGCCTGACAGACTCGACCGGGGAGCTGTTTTTT
CASLTDSTGELFF
>TRBD1|TRBV28|TRBJ2-7|NA
TGTGCCAGCAGTGAAGGGGGCGCCTACGAGCAGTACTTC
CASSEGGAYEQYF
>NA|TRBV29-1|TRBJ1-4|NA
TGCAGCGTTGGTGAGACGGCGGATGAAAAACTGTTTTTT
CSVGETADEKLFF
>NA|TRBV28|TRBJ2-5|NA
TGTGCCAGCAGTCCTTTGGGCAGGGGCATGGAGACCCAGTACTTC
CASSPLGRGMETQYF
>TRBD2|TRBV6-2/TRBV6-3|TRBJ2-5|once
TGTGCCAGCAGTTACTCGAGGGCGGGAGGGCAGACCCAGTACTTC
CASSYSRAGGQTQYF
>NA|TRBV5-1|TRBJ2-5|NA
TGCGCCAGCAGCAGCCAGGGGAAAGAGACCCAGTACTTC
CASSSQGKETQYF
>NA|TRBV28|TRBJ1-5|NA
TGTGCCAGCAGTTTATATCAGTTTTATAGCAATCAGCCCCAGCATTTT
CASSLYQFYSNQPQHF
>NA|TRBV30|TRBJ2-3|once
TGTGCCTGGCAGGACTGGAACACAGATACGCAGTATTTT
CAWQDWNTDTQYF
>TRBD2|TRBV19|TRBJ2-3|NA
TGTGCCAGTAGCCTTCGACTAGCGGGAGGGACAGATACGCAGTATTTT
CASSLRLAGGTDTQYF
>TRBD2|TRBV2|TRBJ2-1|NA
TGTGCCAGCAGGGCGGGAGGTTGGCATGAGCAGTTCTTC
CASRAGGWHEQFF
>NA|TRBV11-2|TRBJ1-6|NA
TGTGCCAGCATCCGCGGTACCGACGGGAATTCACCCCTCCACTTT
CASIRGTDGNSPLHF
>NA|TRBV28|TRBJ1-5|NA
TGTGCCAGCTGGGAGGACATTGATAGCAATCAGCCCCAGCATTTT
CASWEDIDSNQPQHF
>NA|TRBV28|TRBJ2-6|once
TGTGCCAGCAGGCCCCTGACAGGTCGTGGGGCCAACGTCCTGACTTTC
CASRPLTGRGANVLTF
>NA|TRBV10-3|TRBJ2-1|NA
TGTGCCATCAGTGAGAAGGGCGGGACCCTCACGGGCTCCTACAATGAGCAGTTCTTC
CAISEKGGTLTGSYNEQFF
>NA|TRBV14|TRBJ1-4|NA
TGTGCCAGCAGCCCATTGGGACTTTTTAATGAAAAACTGTTTTTT
CASSPLGLFNEKLFF
>NA|TRBV2|TRBJ2-2|NA
TGTGCCAGCAGTGTTCCGACGGACTACAACACCGGGGAGCTGTTTTTT
CASSVPTDYNTGELFF
>NA|TRBV30|TRBJ2-2|NA
TGTGCCTGGACTCGACTGGCAAACACCGGGGAGCTGTTTTTT
CAWTRLANTGELFF
>NA|TRBV4-1|TRBJ2-5|once
TGCGCCAGCAGCCAAGAAAACTCCCGGGAGACCCAGTACTTC
CASSQENSRETQYF
>NA|TRBV7-8|TRBJ2-1|NA
TGTGCCAGCAGCTTAGAGACAGTTAATGAGCAGTTCTTC
CASSLETVNEQFF
>NA|TRBV30|TRBJ2-5|once
TGTGCCTGGACTCCAGTACAAGAGACCCAGTACTTC
CAWTPVQETQYF
>TRBD1|TRBV5-5|TRBJ1-1|NA
TGTGCCAGCAGCTTAGGGGGCGGAAACACTGAAGCTTTCTTT
CASSLGGGNTEAFF
>TRBD1|TRBV6-5|TRBJ1-3|NA
TGTGCCAGCAAGCGGACAGGGTTAAACACCATATATTTT
CASKRTGLNTIYF
>NA|TRBV12-5|TRBJ1-2|NA
TGTGCTAGTGGTTTGGTACAGGGACCCGCCTACTATGGCTACACCTTC
CASGLVQGPAYYGYTF
>TRBD1|TRBV4-1|TRBJ2-3|NA
TGCGCCAGCAGCCAGAGGACAGGGGAGTTCGCAGATACGCAGTATTTT
CASSQRTGEFADTQYF
>TRBD2|TRBV30|TRBJ2-3|NA
TGTGCCTGGTCCCCAGCGGGAGGGGGAGAAGATACGCAGTATTTT
CAWSPAGGGEDTQYF
>TRBD2|TRBV6-6|TRBJ2-2|once
TGTGCCAGCAGCGAAAGCCTAGCGGGAGTCACCGGGGAGCTGTTTTTT
CASSESLAGVTGELFF
>TRBD2|TRBV15|TRBJ2-5|NA
TGTGCCACCAGCCGCCAACCCTCTAGCGGGGGGAGGGAGACCCAGTACTTC
CATSRQPSSGGRETQYF
>TRBD1|TRBV6-5|TRBJ1-4|NA
TGTGCCAGCAGCCAGCGGACAGGGCAGAATGAAAAACTGTTTTTT
CASSQRTGQNEKLFF
>TRBD1|TRBV7-9|TRBJ2-1|NA
TGTGCCAGCAGGGCCGGGACAGGGGGTTCCTACAATGAGCAGTTCTTC
CASRAGTGGSYNEQFF
>TRBD1|TRBV2|TRBJ1-2|NA
TGTGCCAGCAGTCCAGGGGGCGCGACGGTGAGTGGCTACACCTTC
CASSPGGATVSGYTF